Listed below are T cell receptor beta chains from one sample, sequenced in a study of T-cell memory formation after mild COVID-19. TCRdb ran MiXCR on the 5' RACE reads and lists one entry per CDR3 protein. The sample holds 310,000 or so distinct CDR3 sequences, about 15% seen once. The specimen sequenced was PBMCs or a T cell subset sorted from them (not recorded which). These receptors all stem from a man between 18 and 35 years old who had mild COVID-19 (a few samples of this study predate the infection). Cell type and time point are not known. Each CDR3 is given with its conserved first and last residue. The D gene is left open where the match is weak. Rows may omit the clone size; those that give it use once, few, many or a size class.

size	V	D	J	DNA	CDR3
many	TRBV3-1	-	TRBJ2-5	TGTGCCAGCAGCCGGACGAGGACCCAGTACTTC	CASSRTRTQYF
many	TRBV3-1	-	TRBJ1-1	TGTGCCAGCAGCCAAGGGGTGAACACTGAAGCTTTCTTT	CASSQGVNTEAFF
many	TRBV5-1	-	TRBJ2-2	TGCGCCAGCAGCTTCCAGGGGACCGGGGAGCTGTTTTTT	CASSFQGTGELFF
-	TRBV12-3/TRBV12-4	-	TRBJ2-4	TGTGCCAGCAGTTTTAAGGCCCTAGGGGCCAAAAACATTCAGTACTTC	CASSFKALGAKNIQYF
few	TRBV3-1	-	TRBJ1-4	TGTGCCAGCAGCCAAGCCGGTGGGGAAAAACTGTTTTTT	CASSQAGGEKLFF
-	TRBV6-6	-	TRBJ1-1	TGTGCCAGCGGGGGGACCTTTGCAGGGGCTGAAGCTTTCTTT	CASGGTFAGAEAFF
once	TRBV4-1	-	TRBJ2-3	TGCGCCAGCAGTCCGTGGGGAGAGTCTAGCACAGATACGCAGTATTTT	CASSPWGESSTDTQYF
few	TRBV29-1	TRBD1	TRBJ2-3	TGCAGCGTTGAAAGCGGCAGGGGGCAATCAGATACGCAGTATTTT	CSVESGRGQSDTQYF
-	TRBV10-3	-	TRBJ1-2	TGTGCCATCAGTGATCAGCGTGCCCAGGGGATGGGTGGCTACACCTTC	CAISDQRAQGMGGYTF
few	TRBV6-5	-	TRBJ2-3	TGTGCCAGCCTCGACCCCCTGGGCACAGATACGCAGTATTTT	CASLDPLGTDTQYF
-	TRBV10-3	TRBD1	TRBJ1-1	TGTGCCACCGAGGGGGCTCAGAACACTGAAGCTTTCTTT	CATEGAQNTEAFF
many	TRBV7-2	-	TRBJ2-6	TGTGCCAGCAGAATAGCCCAGGGGGGCCTCCCTTCTGGGGCCAACGTCCTGACTTTC	CASRIAQGGLPSGANVLTF
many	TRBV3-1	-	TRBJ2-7	TGTGCCAGCAGCCAAGCCCATGCTGGAGGGGCCTACGAGCAGTACTTC	CASSQAHAGGAYEQYF
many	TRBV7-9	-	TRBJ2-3	TGTGCCAGCAGCCCCCTTGGGGCAGATACGCAGTATTTT	CASSPLGADTQYF
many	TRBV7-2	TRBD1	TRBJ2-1	TGTGCCAGCAGCAGACAGGGCAGCTCCTACAATGAGCAGTTCTTC	CASSRQGSSYNEQFF
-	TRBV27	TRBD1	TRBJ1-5	TGTGCCAGCAGTTCCGGACAGGGGATTCGCGATCAGCCCCAGCATTTT	CASSSGQGIRDQPQHF
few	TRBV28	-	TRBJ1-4	TGTGCCAGCAGTCCCTCCAGGGGCGGAAATGAAAAACTGTTTTTT	CASSPSRGGNEKLFF
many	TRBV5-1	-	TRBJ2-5	TGCGCCAGCAGCTTGGTTCGGGAGGAGACCCAGTACTTC	CASSLVREETQYF
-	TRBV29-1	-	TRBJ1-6	TGCAGCGTTGCCACTGGGCAGTTGAATTCACCCCTCCACTTT	CSVATGQLNSPLHF
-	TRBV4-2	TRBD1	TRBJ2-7	TGTGCCAGCAGCCAAGAGCTCGCCAGGGGGTACGAGCAGTACTTC	CASSQELARGYEQYF
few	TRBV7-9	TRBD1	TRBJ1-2	TGTGCCAGCAGCTTAGAAAGGTTCGGGGACAGCCTACTCTATGGCTACACCTTC	CASSLERFGDSLLYGYTF
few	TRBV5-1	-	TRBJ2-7	TGCGCCAGCAGCGCTAGGACCCTTTACGGAGAGCAGTACTTC	CASSARTLYGEQYF
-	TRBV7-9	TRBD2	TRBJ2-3	TGTGCCAGCAGCGCGGGACTAGCGGGGGATTACACAGATACGCAGTATTTT	CASSAGLAGDYTDTQYF
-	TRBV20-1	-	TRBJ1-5	TGCAGTGCTAGTGGTGGTGAGCAGCCCCAGCATTTT	CSASGGEQPQHF
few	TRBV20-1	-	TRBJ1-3	TGCAGTGCTAGAGGTGGGGGACCTGGAAACACCATATATTTT	CSARGGGPGNTIYF
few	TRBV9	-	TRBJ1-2	TGTGCCAGCAGCTCCACTCGGGCAGGCCTTGGCTACACCTTC	CASSSTRAGLGYTF
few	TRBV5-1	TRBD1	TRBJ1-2	TGCGCCAGCAGCAGAGACAGGGGGCAGAACTATGGCTACACCTTC	CASSRDRGQNYGYTF
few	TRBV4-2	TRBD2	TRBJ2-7	TGTGCCAGCAGCCAAGAATTAGCGGGGACCTACGAGCAGTACTTC	CASSQELAGTYEQYF
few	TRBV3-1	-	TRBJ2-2	TGTGCCAGCACCTCCGAGGGGTATATCGGGGAGCTGTTTTTT	CASTSEGYIGELFF
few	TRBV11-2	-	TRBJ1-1	TGTGCCAGCAGCTTGGTTTTTACAGGGATTCGCACTGAAGCTTTCTTT	CASSLVFTGIRTEAFF
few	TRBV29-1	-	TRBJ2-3	TGCAGCGTTGAAGATTTGGGCGAGCTAGACACAGATACGCAGTATTTT	CSVEDLGELDTDTQYF
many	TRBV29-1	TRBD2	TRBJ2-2	TGCAGCGTTGCAGCTAGCGGGGAACCCGGGGAGCTGTTTTTT	CSVAASGEPGELFF
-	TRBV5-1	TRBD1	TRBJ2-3	TGCGCCAGCAGCTTGGAGGGACAGGGAGAAGATACGCAGTATTTT	CASSLEGQGEDTQYF
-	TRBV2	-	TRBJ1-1	TGTGCCAGCAGTGTACGTACAGGGCACACTGAAGCTTTCTTT	CASSVRTGHTEAFF
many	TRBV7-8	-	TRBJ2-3	TGTGCCAGCAGTTTGGGCGGGGGCGGCACAGATACGCAGTATTTT	CASSLGGGGTDTQYF
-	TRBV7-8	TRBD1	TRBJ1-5	TGTGCCAGCAGCGCAGCTGGGACAGGGGATCAGCCCCAGCATTTT	CASSAAGTGDQPQHF
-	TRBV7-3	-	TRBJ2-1	TGTGCCAGCAGCTTAAACCGGCTTAACAATGAGCAGTTCTTC	CASSLNRLNNEQFF
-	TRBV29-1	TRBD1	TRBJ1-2	TGCAGCGTATCCGTTTTTGGACAGGGGGAGGGCTATGGCTACACCTTC	CSVSVFGQGEGYGYTF
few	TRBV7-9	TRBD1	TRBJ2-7	TGTGCCAGCAGCATCCCCGACAGGGGTACCTTGGAGCAGTACTTC	CASSIPDRGTLEQYF
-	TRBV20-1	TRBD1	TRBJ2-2	TGCAGTGCTAGAACAGGGGGCGGTTTTACCGGGGAGCTGTTTTTT	CSARTGGGFTGELFF
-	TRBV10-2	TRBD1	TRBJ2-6	TGCGCCAGCAGCAAAGGGGGCGCTGGGGCCAACGTCCTGACTTTC	CASSKGGAGANVLTF
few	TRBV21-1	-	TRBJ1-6	TGTGCCAGCAGCTTGGAGGAGGGGGCAGAGTCACCCCTCCACTTT	CASSLEEGAESPLHF
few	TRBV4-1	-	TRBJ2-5	TGCGCCAGGACCAGCCTGCGGGACGGGCAAGAGACCCAGTACTTC	CARTSLRDGQETQYF
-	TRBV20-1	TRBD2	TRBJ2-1	TGCAGTGCTAGAGATGCCCTAGCGGGCTCCTACAATGAGCAGTTCTTC	CSARDALAGSYNEQFF
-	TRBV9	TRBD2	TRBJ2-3	TGTGCCAGCAGCCCTCAAAGCGGACTAGCGGCAGATACGCAGTATTTT	CASSPQSGLAADTQYF
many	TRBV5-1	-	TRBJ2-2	TGCGCCAAAACCGGGGAGCTGTTTTTT	CAKTGELFF
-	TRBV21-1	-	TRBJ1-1	TGTGCCAGCAGCAACCGGCGGACTGAAGCTTTCTTT	CASSNRRTEAFF
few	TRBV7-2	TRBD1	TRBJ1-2	TGTGCCAGCCGCGGACAGGTAGCTAACTATGGCTACACCTTC	CASRGQVANYGYTF
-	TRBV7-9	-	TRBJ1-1	TGTGCCAGCAGCTTAGTGTGGGAGGCCACTGAAGCTTTCTTT	CASSLVWEATEAFF
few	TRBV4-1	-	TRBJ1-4	TGCGCCAGCAGCCAGGGGACAAGAACTTCGGGGCTAAAACTGTTTTTT	CASSQGTRTSGLKLFF
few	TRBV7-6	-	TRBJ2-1	TGTGCCAGCAGCTTAGAACAGTACAATGAGCAGTTCTTC	CASSLEQYNEQFF
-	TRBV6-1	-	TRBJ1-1	TGTGCCAGCAAACAGGGATCGAACACTGAAGCTTTCTTT	CASKQGSNTEAFF
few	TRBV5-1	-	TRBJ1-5	TGCGCCAGCACTCGAGGGAAACCATCAATGCCCCAGCATTTT	CASTRGKPSMPQHF